The T cell receptor (beta chain) under discussion was sequenced for a study of CD8+CD57+ T cells in acquired aplastic anemia. Germline-derived CDR1 and CDR2 are SNHLY and FYNNEI. The V and J ends lost 10 bases and 9 bases, in that order; junction bases with no gene match: 6. CDR3 size: 13 residues. By flow cytometry, patients selected for sequencing had shown an expansion of CD8+CD57+ cells. Patients were treatment-naive when blood was sampled. The template used for profiling TCR beta VDJ and CDR3 was genomic DNA. TCRdb reprocessed the reads with MiXCR, giving one entry per CDR3 protein. The sample carries around 170,000 distinct CDR3 sequences, approximately 50% recorded once. Findings and caveats of the study: Between patients and controls, around 31 CD8+ CDR3 sequences were found in common.

There are many counts of this clonotype. No antigen is known for it. This chain connects TRBV2 to TRBJ1-6; 10 nucleotides match TRBD1. This TCR was sampled from a human donor with aplastic anemia. Source material: sorted CD4+, CD8+, or CD8+CD57+ T cells (not recorded which) from PBMCs. DNA of the CDR3: TGTGCCAACCGGGACAGGGGCATTTCACCCCTCCACTTT. Translated, it gives CANRDRGISPLHF.